This T cell receptor (beta chain) was identified in a study of blood T cell repertoires in COVID-19. Study overall: Collection of acute and convalescent COVID-19 samples took place in the United States, Italy and Spain.

In the original workflow: Using reference gene primer amplification, nucleated cell counts were estimated. Generated by immunoSEQ multiplex PCR, the TCRdb table keeps only in-frame clones and is missing some. V and J calls and clone size follow that table, whereas D and trimming were derived from the DNA. The profile shows some 140,000 clones, 70% to 85% of them singletons. The TCR sequence derives from a man in his sixties with acute or convalescent COVID-19. The material sequenced was peripheral blood.

The CDR3 is CATSDDGLADYNEQFF. In DNA form, the CDR3 reads TGTGCCACCAGTGATGACGGACTAGCGGACTACAATGAGCAGTTCTTC. The chain has TRBV24-1 and TRBJ2-1; TRBD2 aligns across 10 bases. Germline-derived CDR1 and CDR2 are KGHDR and SFDVKD. The CDR3 is 16 amino acids. J lost 3 bases, V lost 3 bases, and 4 bases had no gene match.